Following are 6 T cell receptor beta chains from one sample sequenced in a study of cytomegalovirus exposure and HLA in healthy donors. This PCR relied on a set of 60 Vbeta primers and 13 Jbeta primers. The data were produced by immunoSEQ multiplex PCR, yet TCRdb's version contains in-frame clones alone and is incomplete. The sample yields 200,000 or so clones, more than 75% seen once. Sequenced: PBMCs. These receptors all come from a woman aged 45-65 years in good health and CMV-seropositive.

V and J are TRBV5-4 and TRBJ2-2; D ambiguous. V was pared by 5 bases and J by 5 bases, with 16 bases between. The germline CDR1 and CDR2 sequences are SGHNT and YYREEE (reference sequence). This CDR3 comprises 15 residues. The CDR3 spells CASRLDSLETGELFF. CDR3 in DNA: TGTGCCAGCAGGCTAGATTCCTTGGAGACCGGGGAGCTGTTTTTT.

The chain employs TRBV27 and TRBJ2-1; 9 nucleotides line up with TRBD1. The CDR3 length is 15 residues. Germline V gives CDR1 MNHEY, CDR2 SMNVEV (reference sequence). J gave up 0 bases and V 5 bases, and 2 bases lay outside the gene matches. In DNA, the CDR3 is TGTGCCAGCAGTACGGACAGGGGCTCCTACAATGAGCAGTTCTTC. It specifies CASSTDRGSYNEQFF.

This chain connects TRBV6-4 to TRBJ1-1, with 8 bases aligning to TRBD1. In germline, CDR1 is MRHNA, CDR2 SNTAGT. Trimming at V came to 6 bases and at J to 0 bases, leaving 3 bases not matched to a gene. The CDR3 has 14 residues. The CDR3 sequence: CASRGTGLNTEAFF. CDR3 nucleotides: TGTGCCAGCAGAGGGACAGGCTTGAACACTGAAGCTTTCTTT.

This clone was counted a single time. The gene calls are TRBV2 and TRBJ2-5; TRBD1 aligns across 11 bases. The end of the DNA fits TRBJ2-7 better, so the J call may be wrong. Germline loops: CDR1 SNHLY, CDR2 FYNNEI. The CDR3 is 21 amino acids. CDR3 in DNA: TGTGCCAGCACTAGGGGGACAGGGGGTCGTCTAGGGATCGATCGGTCCTACGAGCAGTACTTC. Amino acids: CASTRGTGGRLGIDRSYEQYF.

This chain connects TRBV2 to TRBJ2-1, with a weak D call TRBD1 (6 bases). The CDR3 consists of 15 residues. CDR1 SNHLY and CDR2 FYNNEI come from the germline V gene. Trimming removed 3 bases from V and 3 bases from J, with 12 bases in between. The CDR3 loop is CASSEDRDFYNEQFF. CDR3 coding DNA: TGTGCCAGCAGTGAGGACAGAGATTTCTACAATGAGCAGTTCTTC.

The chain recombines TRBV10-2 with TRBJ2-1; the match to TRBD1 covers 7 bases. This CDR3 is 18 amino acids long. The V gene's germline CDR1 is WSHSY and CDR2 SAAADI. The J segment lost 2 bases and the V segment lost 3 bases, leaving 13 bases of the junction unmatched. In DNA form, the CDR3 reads TGCGCCAGCAGTGAAGGGACAGCCAGTGACTCGGCCTACAATGAGCAGTTCTTC. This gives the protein CASSEGTASDSAYNEQFF.